Following are 16 T cell receptor beta chains from one sample sequenced in a study of T cell repertoires in cytomegalovirus infection. Their specific antigens are unknown. TCRdb re-analysed the reads in MiXCR, keeping a single row per CDR3 protein. The sample lists 200,000 to 250,000 distinct CDR3 sequences; 30% to 45% were seen once. This material consisted of CD8+ T cells from cultured PBMCs, taken from culture after CMV antigen stimulation. The receptor source for this set is a human donor in good health (CMV status not recorded). Some clones in this sample may be carry-over from other donors' samples.

The rearrangement joins TRBV20-1 to TRBJ2-2; the D is unclear. Trimming took 0 bases from V and 6 from J, leaving 14 bases between them. The V gene's germline CDR1 is DFQATT and CDR2 SNEGSKA (reference sequence). The CDR3 covers 15 residues. CDR3 sequence reads: CSARDSSGPPGELFF. CDR3 nucleotides: TGCAGTGCTAGAGACAGTTCTGGGCCTCCCGGGGAGCTGTTTTTT.

The chain has TRBV28 and TRBJ1-2; D is perhaps TRBD1 (6 bases). From germline, CDR1 is MDHEN and CDR2 SYDVKM. The CDR3 runs to 14 residues. The germline V and J ends were trimmed by 7 bases and 2 bases, with 14 bases remaining between them. CDR3 DNA sequence: TGTGCCAGCACCATGCGGACAGCCAACTATGGCTACACCTTC. Protein: CASTMRTANYGYTF.

The chain couples TRBV15 to TRBJ1-2; D unresolved. Trimming cost V 0 bases and J 4 bases, with 6 bases left between them. The CDR3 has 13 residues. Germline CDR1 LNHNV, CDR2 YYDKDF (reference sequence). CDR3 amino acids: CATSRDRSYGYTF. In DNA, the CDR3 is TGTGCCACCAGCAGAGACCGCAGCTATGGCTACACCTTC.

In this sample, this clonotype turned up a few times. The V gene is TRBV6-6, the J gene TRBJ2-7, with TRBD2 matching 10 bases. Trimming cost V 7 bases and J 3 bases; bases outside gene matches: 6. Germline CDR1 is MNHNY and CDR2 is SVGAGI (reference sequence). The CDR3 covers 14 residues. The CDR3 coding sequence is TGTGCCAGCATCCGGACTAGCGGAAACTACGAGCAGTACTTC. It yields the protein CASIRTSGNYEQYF.

A few counts support this clonotype. V and J are TRBV6-5 and TRBJ2-7; unclear D gene. Trimming took off 5 bases at V and 6 bases at J, with 14 bases between the two ends. Germline CDR1 reads MNHEY; CDR2 reads SVGAGI. The CDR3 is 13 residues long. The CDR3 region is CASSPALPLEQYF. CDR3 nucleotides: TGTGCCAGCAGTCCAGCGCTTCCCCTCGAGCAGTACTTC.

The chain carries TRBV12-3 or TRBV12-4 and TRBJ2-1; maybe TRBD2 (6 bases). The CDR3 extends over 12 amino acids. The V end lost 8 bases, the J end lost 7 bases, and 12 bases lay between the germline ends. CDR3 sequence: CASGGVQNEQFF. In nucleotides, the CDR3 is TGTGCCAGCGGCGGGGTACAAAATGAGCAGTTCTTC.

V and J are TRBV7-9 and TRBJ2-1; the D gene is possibly TRBD2 (5 bases). CDR1 and CDR2 (germline): SEHNR, FQNEAQ (reference sequence). V lost 3 bases, J lost 4 bases, and 16 bases lay in between. There are 16 residues in the CDR3. This CDR3 is CASSFTRTSRYNEQFF. The DNA for the CDR3 is TGTGCCAGCAGCTTTACTAGGACTTCGCGTTACAATGAGCAGTTCTTC.

This clonotype has ten or more counts. The rearrangement uses TRBV7-2 and TRBJ2-5, with D possibly being TRBD2 (6 bases). V lost 2 bases, J lost 4 bases, and 29 bases lay in between. Germline V gene data show CDR1 as SGHTA and CDR2 as FQGNSA. There are 20 residues in the CDR3. The CDR3 loop reads CASSLRQKDSGAQTIETQYF. The CDR3 DNA reads TGTGCCAGCAGCTTACGGCAAAAGGATAGCGGAGCGCAGACGATAGAGACCCAGTACTTC.

The chain couples TRBV29-1 to TRBJ2-5; perhaps D is TRBD1 or TRBD2 (5 bases each). CDR1 and CDR2 from the germline V gene are SQVTM and ANQGSEA. The CDR3 is made up of 12 amino acids. Trimming removed 0 bases from V and 4 bases from J, with 6 bases in between. The CDR3 sequence: CSVEDGTETQYF. The DNA of the CDR3 is TGCAGCGTTGAAGACGGGACAGAGACCCAGTACTTC.

V is TRBV20-1 and J is TRBJ1-2, with TRBD1 matching 7 bases. Trimming at V came to 5 bases and at J to 0 bases, leaving 9 bases not matched to a gene. CDR3 length equals 15 residues. Germline CDR1 is DFQATT and CDR2 is SNEGSKA (reference sequence). The CDR3 region has the DNA TGCAGTGCTGGGCGGGACAGAGCCTCTAACTATGGCTACACCTTC. Protein product: CSAGRDRASNYGYTF.

This chain uses TRBV10-3 with TRBJ1-1; D is undetermined. This CDR3 has 11 amino acids. CDR1 and CDR2 (germline): ENHRY, SYGVKD. CDR3 nucleotide sequence: TGTGCAATGGGAGCGGGCACTGAAGCTTTCTTT. Encoded protein: CAMGAGTEAFF.

The chain links TRBV7-8 to TRBJ2-3; the D gene is possibly TRBD2 (5 bases). Trimming pared 5 bases from V and 3 bases from J, leaving 12 bases between. The CDR3 consists of 14 residues. The germline V gene has CDR1 SGHVS and CDR2 FQNEAQ. CDR3 coding DNA: TGTGCCAGCAGCGAGGGATTTCTAACAGATACGCAGTATTTT. Protein: CASSEGFLTDTQYF.

In regard to this clonotype: One junction end does not reproduce the germline sequence, and a read error may be involved. The J gene is TRBJ1-1, the V gene TRBV7-3, with D maybe TRBD1 (5 bases). This CDR3 is 15 amino acids long. From germline, CDR1 is SGHTA and CDR2 FQGTGA. Here the CDR3 DNA reads TGTGCCAGCAGCCAAGTGGGACGGATGAACACTGAATCTTTCTTT. Protein product: CASSQVGRMNTESFF.

The V gene is TRBV28, the J gene TRBJ2-3; D ambiguous. The germline V and J ends were trimmed by 5 bases and 2 bases, with 17 bases remaining between them. The CDR3 is made up of 16 amino acids. Germline CDR1 reads MDHEN; CDR2 reads SYDVKM. In nucleotides, the CDR3 is TGTGCCAGCAGTCCTCTTGACCCGTCGCTCACAGATACGCAGTATTTT. Translation: CASSPLDPSLTDTQYF. Full variable domain (missing parts from reference TRBV28 and TRBJ2-3): DVKVTQSSRYLVKRTGEKVFLECVQDMDHENMFWYRQDPGLGLRLIYFSYDVKMKEKGDIPEGYSVSREKKERFSLILESASTNQTSMYLCASSPLDPSLTDTQYFGPGTRLTVL.

The chain links TRBV7-3 to TRBJ1-1; 12 bases agree with TRBD1. CDR1 and CDR2 from the germline V gene are SGHTA and FQGTGA. The CDR3 length is 15 residues. The trim removed 2 bases at V and 3 bases at J, leaving 1 base unmatched. CDR3 DNA sequence: TGTGCCAGCAGCTTAGGGGACAGGGGGCACACTGAAGCTTTCTTT. Its translation is CASSLGDRGHTEAFF. The variable domain in full, completed from reference TRBV7-3 and TRBJ1-1, reads GAGVSQTPSNKVTEKGKYVELRCDPISGHTALYWYRQSLGQGPEFLIYFQGTGAADDSGLPNDRFFAVRPEGSVSTLKIQRTERGDSAVYLCASSLGDRGHTEAFFGQGTRLTVV.

Note on this clonotype: The junction departs from germline at one end; a sequencing error may be responsible. J is TRBJ2-1 and V is TRBV11-2, with TRBD2 matching 7 bases. Germline V gene sequence: CDR1 SGHAT, CDR2 FQNNGV. This CDR3 has 15 residues. The chain's CDR3 is CARSRPAGENNEKFF. The CDR3 nucleotides read TGTGCCAGAAGTAGGCCGGCGGGGGAAAACAATGAGAAGTTCTTC.